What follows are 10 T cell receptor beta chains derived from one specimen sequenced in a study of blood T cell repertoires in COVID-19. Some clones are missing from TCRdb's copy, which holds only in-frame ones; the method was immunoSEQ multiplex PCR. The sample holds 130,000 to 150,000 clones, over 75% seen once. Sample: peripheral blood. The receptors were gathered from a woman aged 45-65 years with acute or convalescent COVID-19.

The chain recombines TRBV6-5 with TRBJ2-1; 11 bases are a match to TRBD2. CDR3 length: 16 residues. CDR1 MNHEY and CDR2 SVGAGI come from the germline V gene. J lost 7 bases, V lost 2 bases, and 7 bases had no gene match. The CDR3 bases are TGTGCCAGCAGTTACAGGGTAGCGGGAGGGCAAAATGAGCAGTTCTTC. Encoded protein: CASSYRVAGGQNEQFF.

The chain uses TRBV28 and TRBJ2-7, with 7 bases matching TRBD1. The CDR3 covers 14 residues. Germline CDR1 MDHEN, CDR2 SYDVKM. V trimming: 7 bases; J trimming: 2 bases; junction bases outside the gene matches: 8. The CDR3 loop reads CASTPGQQAYEQYF. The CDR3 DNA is TGTGCCAGCACCCCGGGACAGCAAGCCTACGAGCAGTACTTC.

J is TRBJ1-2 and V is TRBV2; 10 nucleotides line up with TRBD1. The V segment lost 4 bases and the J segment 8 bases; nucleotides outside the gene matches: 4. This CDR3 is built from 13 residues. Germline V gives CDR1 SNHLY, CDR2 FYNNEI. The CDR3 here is CASSGTGGLGYTF. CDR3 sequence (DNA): TGTGCCAGCAGTGGGACAGGGGGATTAGGCTACACCTTC.

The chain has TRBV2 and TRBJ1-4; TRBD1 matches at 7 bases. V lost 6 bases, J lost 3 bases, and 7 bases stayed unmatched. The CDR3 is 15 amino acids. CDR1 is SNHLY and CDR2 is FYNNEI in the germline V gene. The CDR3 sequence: CASRRTGVANEKLFF. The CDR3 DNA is TGTGCCAGCAGACGAACAGGGGTGGCTAATGAAAAACTGTTTTTT.

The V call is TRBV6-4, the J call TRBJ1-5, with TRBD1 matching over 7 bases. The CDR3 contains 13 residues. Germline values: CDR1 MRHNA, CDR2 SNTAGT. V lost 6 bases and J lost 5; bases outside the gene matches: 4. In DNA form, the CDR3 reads TGTGCCAGCAGCCGGGACAGTTATCAGCCCCAGCATTTT. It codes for CASSRDSYQPQHF.

CDR3 nucleotides: TGTGCCAGCTCACTAGCGGACAGGGCTAGCAATCAGCCCCAGCATTTT. The encoded protein is CASSLADRASNQPQHF. This chain links TRBV18 with TRBJ1-5; 8 bases align to TRBD1. Germline CDR1 is KGHSH and CDR2 is LQKENI. This CDR3 has 16 amino acids. Unmatched junction bases numbered 5, after V lost 4 bases and J lost 0 bases. Combining the CDR3 with reference TRBV18 and TRBJ1-5 gives the whole variable domain NAGVMQNPRHLVRRRGQEARLRCSPMKGHSHVYWYRQLPEEGLKFMVYLQKENIIDESGMPKERFSAEFPKEGPSILRIQQVVRGDSAAYFCASSLADRASNQPQHFGDGTRLSIL.

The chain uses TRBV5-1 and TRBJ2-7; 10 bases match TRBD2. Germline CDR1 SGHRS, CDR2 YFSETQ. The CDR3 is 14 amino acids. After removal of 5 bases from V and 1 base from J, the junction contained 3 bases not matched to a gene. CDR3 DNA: TGCGCCAGCAGTCGGACTAGCGGATCCTACGAGCAGTACTTC. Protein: CASSRTSGSYEQYF.

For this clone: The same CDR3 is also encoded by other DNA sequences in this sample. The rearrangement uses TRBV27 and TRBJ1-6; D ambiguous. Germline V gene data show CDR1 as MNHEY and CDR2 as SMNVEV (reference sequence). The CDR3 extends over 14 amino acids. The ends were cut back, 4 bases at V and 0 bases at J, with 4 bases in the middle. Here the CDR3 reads CASSSSSYNSPLHF. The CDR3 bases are TGTGCCAGCAGTTCCAGCTCCTATAATTCACCCCTCCACTTT.

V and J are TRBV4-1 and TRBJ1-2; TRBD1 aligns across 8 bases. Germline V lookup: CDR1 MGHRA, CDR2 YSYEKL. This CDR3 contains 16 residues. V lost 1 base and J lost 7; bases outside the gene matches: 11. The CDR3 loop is CASSQVYAAGGLGYTF. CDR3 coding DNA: TGCGCCAGCAGCCAAGTATATGCGGCAGGGGGCCTTGGCTACACCTTC.

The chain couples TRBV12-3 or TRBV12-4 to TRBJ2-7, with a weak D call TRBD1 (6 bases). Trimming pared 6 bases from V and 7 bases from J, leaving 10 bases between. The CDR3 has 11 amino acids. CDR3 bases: TGTGCCAGCAGACTGGGGACAGAGCAGTACTTC. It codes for CASRLGTEQYF.